The source of this T cell receptor beta chain is a study of blood T cell repertoires in COVID-19. Original analysis: Researchers report that nucleated cell counts were estimated from reference gene primer amplification. Some clones are missing from TCRdb's copy, which holds only in-frame ones; the method was immunoSEQ multiplex PCR. V and J calls and clone size are those listed in that table; D and trimming were worked out from the DNA. The data hold roughly 52,000 clones, with around 83% observed a single time. Input material: peripheral blood. The receptor's source is a human donor in a cohort sampled during active COVID-19.

The CDR3 coding sequence is TGTGCCACCAGGGGGGGAAGTTTCTATGGCTACACCTTC. The encoded protein is CATRGGSFYGYTF. The gene calls are TRBV27 and TRBJ1-2; TRBD1 matches at 7 bases. Germline values: CDR1 MNHEY, CDR2 SMNVEV (reference sequence). The CDR3 contains 13 residues. With 10 bases clipped from V and 4 bases from J, the junction kept 9 bases outside the gene matches.